These 28 T cell receptor beta chains share one sample of origin, sequenced in a study of shared clonotypes between healthy human individuals. Using immunoSEQ multiplex PCR, the repertoire was profiled, and TCRdb retains in-frame clones only, with some absent. Seen here are millions of clones, around nine tenths observed once, and the top ten hold over 0.12%. Material: naive CD4+ T cells sorted from blood. Subset noted: CD45RA+ positively selected. These receptors were collected from a man aged 18 to 29 in good health.

This clone was picked up one time. This rearrangement joins TRBV5-1 to TRBJ1-4; possible D gene TRBD1, 6 bases. This CDR3 comprises 15 residues. Deletions cut 4 bases from V and 8 bases from J, with 18 bases between. Germline values: CDR1 SGHRS, CDR2 YFSETQ. The CDR3 DNA follows: TGCGCCAGCAGCCCCGTTGGGGGCGGGGGAGAAAAACTGTTTTTT. Translation: CASSPVGGGGEKLFF.

The chain uses TRBV6-5 and TRBJ2-3; no clear D. Trimming took 5 bases from V and 0 from J, leaving 9 bases between them. The CDR3 extends over 14 amino acids. Germline CDR1 MNHEY, CDR2 SVGAGI. This CDR3 reads CASSPTVSTDTQYF. DNA of the CDR3: TGTGCCAGCAGTCCCACTGTTAGCACAGATACGCAGTATTTT.

The genes are TRBV10-3 and TRBJ2-1; TRBD2 might be the D (5 bases). In germline, CDR1 is ENHRY, CDR2 SYGVKD. This CDR3 region has 15 residues. Between the trimmed V and J ends, which lost 2 bases and 5 bases, there was a span of 13 bases. The CDR3 sequence: CAISESSVGDNEQFF. Here the CDR3 DNA reads TGTGCCATCAGTGAGAGTAGCGTCGGAGACAATGAGCAGTTCTTC.

This sequence joins TRBV2 and TRBJ2-5; 7 nucleotides agree with TRBD1. Germline trimming cut 5 bases from V and 5 bases from J; bases unmatched to any gene: 14. This CDR3 is 16 amino acids long. The V gene's germline CDR1 is SNHLY and CDR2 FYNNEI. The CDR3 coding sequence is TGTGCCAGCAGTTCCCGGAAACAGGGGACGTCTGAGACCCAGTACTTC. Translating it yields CASSSRKQGTSETQYF.

This sequence joins TRBV19 and TRBJ1-5; no definite D call. Germline V gene sequence: CDR1 LNHDA, CDR2 SQIVND (reference sequence). The CDR3 loop spans 14 amino acids. V was pared by 1 base and J by 7 bases, with 11 bases between. CDR3 coding DNA: TGTGCCAGTAGTATAGGGTGGAGTAACCAGCCCCAGCATTTT. This translates into CASSIGWSNQPQHF.

The chain is built from TRBV10-2 and TRBJ1-1; D is perhaps TRBD1 (5 bases). This CDR3 is 12 amino acids long. V dropped 3 bases and J dropped 8 bases, with 10 bases sitting between them. CDR1 is WSHSY and CDR2 is SAAADI in the germline V gene. The CDR3 DNA sequence: TGCGCCAGCAGTGAAGGCCCAGGGGAAGCTTTCTTT. Translating gives CASSEGPGEAFF.

About this clone itself: Different DNA sequences within this sample yield the same CDR3. This chain links TRBV2 with TRBJ2-1, with 7 bases fitting TRBD1. CDR1 is SNHLY and CDR2 is FYNNEI in the germline V gene. Trimming took 7 bases from V and 6 from J; bases not matched to a gene: 9. CDR3 length: 14 residues. The CDR3 region has the DNA TGTGCCAGCAATGACCTAGGGGGCCGCAATGAGCAGTTCTTC. This codes for CASNDLGGRNEQFF.

The V gene is TRBV27, the J gene TRBJ1-3; no firm D call. The V gene lost 2 bases and the J gene lost 3 bases, with 8 bases spanning the gap. The CDR3 has 14 amino acids. Germline CDR1 reads MNHEY; CDR2 reads SMNVEV (reference sequence). The CDR3 DNA is TGTGCCAGCAGTTTAAGGTTGGGTGGAAACACCATATATTTT. Translating gives CASSLRLGGNTIYF.

This chain links TRBV6-5 with TRBJ1-2; D possibly corresponds to TRBD1 (6 bases). CDR1 is MNHEY and CDR2 is SVGAGI in the germline V gene. The CDR3 is 12 amino acids. V gave up 4 bases and J gave up 7 bases, with 10 bases separating them. CDR3 loop: CASSSGTSGYTF. The CDR3 DNA is TGTGCCAGCAGTTCCGGGACATCTGGCTACACCTTC.

This chain connects TRBV4-1 to TRBJ2-2; D not certain. Germline CDR1 is MGHRA and CDR2 is YSYEKL. This CDR3 is built from 14 residues. Trimming took 10 bases from V and 0 from J, leaving 12 bases between them. CDR3 amino acids: CAISTAANTGELFF. The CDR3 DNA sequence: TGCGCCATCTCAACAGCAGCGAACACCGGGGAGCTGTTTTTT.

The chain carries TRBV5-4 and TRBJ2-5; either TRBD1 or TRBD2 may fit D (5 bases each). The CDR3 has 14 residues. Germline-derived CDR1 and CDR2 are SGHNT and YYREEE (reference sequence). V shed 5 bases and J shed 1 base, with 12 bases lying between them. The chain's CDR3 is CASSRSGPQETQYF. The CDR3 DNA reads as TGTGCCAGCAGTCGGTCGGGACCCCAAGAGACCCAGTACTTC.

This clone occurred once. J is TRBJ2-3 and V is TRBV29-1, with D possibly matching TRBD1 (6 bases). The CDR3 has 12 residues. Germline V gives CDR1 SQVTM, CDR2 ANQGSEA. V dropped 6 bases and J dropped 1 base, with 8 bases sitting between them. DNA of the CDR3: TGCAGCGTGAGACAGGGCACAGATACGCAGTATTTT. Amino acid sequence: CSVRQGTDTQYF.

The genes are TRBV11-2 and TRBJ2-3; 8 bases map to TRBD2. The germline gives CDR1 SGHAT, CDR2 FQNNGV. The CDR3 covers 17 residues. V gave up 0 bases and J gave up 3 bases; unmatched junction bases: 8. The CDR3 DNA reads as TGTGCCAGCAGCTTAGAATGGTCTAGCGGGCGAACAGATACGCAGTATTTT. This translates into CASSLEWSSGRTDTQYF. The variable domain in full, completed from reference TRBV11-2 and TRBJ2-3, reads EAGVAQSPRYKIIEKRQSVAFWCNPISGHATLYWYQQILGQGPKLLIQFQNNGVVDDSQLPKDRFSAERLKGVDSTLKIQPAKLEDSAVYLCASSLEWSSGRTDTQYFGPGTRLTVL.

The genes are TRBV6-4 and TRBJ1-5; D unresolved. CDR3 length equals 16 residues. Trimming pared 1 base from V and 3 bases from J, leaving 13 bases between. The germline V gene encodes CDR1 MRHNA and CDR2 SNTAGT. CDR3 coding DNA: TGTGCCAGCAGTGACTTATGGCAGATCCCCAATCAGCCCCAGCATTTT. Its protein product is CASSDLWQIPNQPQHF.

The chain is built from TRBV2 and TRBJ2-5; 8 bases agree with TRBD1. The V gene's germline CDR1 is SNHLY and CDR2 FYNNEI. The CDR3 extends over 14 amino acids. V lost 10 bases to trimming and J lost 5 bases; unmatched junction nucleotides: 12. CDR3 in amino acids: CATLTGEYGETQYF. CDR3 sequence (DNA): TGTGCCACCCTGACAGGGGAATATGGGGAGACCCAGTACTTC.

This rearrangement joins TRBV27 to TRBJ2-7; 9 positions agree with TRBD2. The V gene end was trimmed by 1 base and the J gene end by 7 bases; junction bases not matched to a gene: 23. Germline V lookup: CDR1 MNHEY, CDR2 SMNVEV (reference sequence). CDR3 length equals 20 residues. CDR3 in amino acids: CASSLFGGLTSGFPLGEQYF. The CDR3 nucleotides read TGTGCCAGCAGTTTATTTGGGGGGCTGACTAGCGGATTTCCCCTAGGAGAGCAGTACTTC.

This clone came up once. The chain carries TRBV7-2 and TRBJ2-2; TRBD2 matches at 11 bases. This CDR3 has 16 residues. The V gene's germline CDR1 is SGHTA and CDR2 FQGNSA. Unmatched junction bases numbered 7, after V lost 5 bases and J lost 5 bases. CDR3 protein: CASSRTLAGGTGELFF. CDR3 DNA: TGTGCCAGCAGCCGAACCCTAGCGGGAGGTACCGGGGAGCTGTTTTTT.

To note about this clone: Its ends do not fully match the called genes, so a read error is possible. The chain links TRBV7-9 to TRBJ2-7; 11 positions match TRBD2. This CDR3 has 14 amino acids. CDR1 and CDR2 from the germline V gene are SEHNR and FQNEAQ (reference sequence). DNA for the CDR3: TGTGCCAGCAGATTAGCGGGAGGGCCGGCCGAGCAGTACTTC. Translated: CASRLAGGPAEQYF.

This chain links TRBV5-1 with TRBJ2-7; D unclear. The CDR3 consists of 13 residues. The V gene lost 4 bases and the J gene lost 4 bases, with 12 bases spanning the gap. Germline-derived CDR1 and CDR2 are SGHRS and YFSETQ. This CDR3 is CASSNGPGYEQYF. Here the CDR3 DNA reads TGCGCCAGCAGCAACGGACCGGGTTACGAGCAGTACTTC.

The chain has TRBV5-4 and TRBJ2-4, with TRBD2 matching 7 bases. The CDR3 extends over 14 amino acids. Germline V gives CDR1 SGHNT, CDR2 YYREEE (reference sequence). J was trimmed by 3 bases and V by 3 bases; bases with no gene match: 3. The CDR3 bases are TGTGCCAGCAGCTCGGGGGGTAGCAAAAACATTCAGTACTTC. Translation: CASSSGGSKNIQYF.

The genes are TRBV5-6 and TRBJ1-4; 9 bases line up with TRBD1. The CDR3 sequence is 18 residues long. Germline V lookup: CDR1 SGHDT, CDR2 YYEEEE. Germline trimming cut 4 bases from V and 3 bases from J; bases unmatched to any gene: 13. CDR3 sequence (DNA): TGTGCCAGCAGCCCAGACAGGGGGTACTCAACTTCTAATGAAAAACTGTTTTTT. Its protein is CASSPDRGYSTSNEKLFF. Variable domain in full (rest from reference TRBV5-6 and TRBJ1-4): DAGVTQSPTHLIKTRGQQVTLRCSPKSGHDTVSWYQQALGQGPQFIFQYYEEEERQRGNFPDRFSGHQFPNYSSELNVNALLLGDSALYLCASSPDRGYSTSNEKLFFGSGTQLSVL.

The rearrangement uses TRBV5-5 and TRBJ1-2; TRBD1 matches at 7 bases. Germline values: CDR1 SGHKS, CDR2 YYEKEE (reference sequence). CDR3 length: 14 amino acids. V was pared by 4 bases and J by 3 bases, with 6 bases of the junction left unmatched. CDR3 loop: CASSRIGTDYGYTF. CDR3 coding DNA: TGTGCCAGCAGCCGCATTGGGACAGACTATGGCTACACCTTC.

The gene calls are TRBV27 and TRBJ2-7, with D uncertain. The CDR3 totals 16 residues. From germline, CDR1 is MNHEY and CDR2 SMNVEV (reference sequence). V was shortened by 3 bases and J by 5 bases, with 20 bases between the two germline ends. The CDR3 coding sequence is TGTGCCAGCAGTTTCCGCGCAGAGTACTACTTTGACGAGCAGTACTTC. As protein: CASSFRAEYYFDEQYF.

The rearrangement uses TRBV10-2 and TRBJ2-1, with 10 bases matching TRBD2. With V trimmed by 4 bases and J by 7 bases, 4 bases remained unmatched. The CDR3 contains 14 residues. Germline lookup yields CDR1 WSHSY and CDR2 SAAADI. The CDR3 nucleotides are TGCGCCAGCAGTGCAGCGGGAGGGCGGAATGAGCAGTTCTTC. Its translation: CASSAAGGRNEQFF.

The V gene is TRBV4-1, the J gene TRBJ2-4, with a weak D call TRBD1 (5 bases). Between the trimmed V and J ends, which lost 0 bases and 5 bases, there was a span of 14 bases. This CDR3 contains 16 residues. Germline V gene data show CDR1 as MGHRA and CDR2 as YSYEKL. The CDR3 reads CASSQDTRVGENIQYF. The CDR3 bases are TGCGCCAGCAGCCAAGATACCAGGGTTGGAGAAAACATTCAGTACTTC.

With respect to this clone: Other DNA variants within this sample encode the same CDR3. V is TRBV15 and J is TRBJ1-4; TRBD1 is a possible D gene (6 bases). The CDR3 consists of 13 residues. Germline CDR1 reads LNHNV; CDR2 reads YYDKDF (reference sequence). The germline V and J ends were trimmed by 0 bases and 8 bases, with 7 bases remaining between them. CDR3 nucleotides: TGTGCCACCAGCAGAGATAGGGGGGAAAAACTGTTTTTT. This gives the protein CATSRDRGEKLFF.

J is TRBJ1-2 and V is TRBV5-6; D is uncertain. The V end was cut by 1 base, the J end by 4 bases, with 14 bases between. In germline, CDR1 is SGHDT, CDR2 YYEEEE. The CDR3 loop spans 15 amino acids. The CDR3 DNA is TGTGCCAGCAGCTTGACGCCAGAAGGAGGCTATGGCTACACCTTC. Amino acids: CASSLTPEGGYGYTF.

The V and J genes are TRBV30 and TRBJ2-1; TRBD2 matches 10 bases. V dropped 0 bases and J dropped 8; count of bases not matched to a gene: 4. The germline gives CDR1 GTSNPN, CDR2 SVGIG (reference sequence). The CDR3 sequence is 14 residues long. The CDR3 region is CAWSVSGRLDEQFF. As DNA, the CDR3 is TGTGCCTGGAGTGTTAGCGGGAGGCTAGATGAGCAGTTCTTC.